One T cell receptor beta chain is described in this entry. The antigen this receptor binds is unknown. The record has no base qualities; no much larger clone is one base away. This sample is drawn from a study of response to subunit inactivated influenza vaccine (dated 2018 in TCRdb). About the investigation overall: The study used deep quantitative T cell receptor repertoire profiling to track responses to a trivalent subunit inactivated influenza vaccine.

The paper as a whole reports these results and caveats: The authors suggested that each seasonal influenza vaccination may recruit only a limited number of new T cells.

Libraries were made using RT-PCR. Sequencing was performed on an Illumina HiSeq 2500. TCRdb reran the public reads through fastp at Q25 and MiXCR, keeping productive beta chains. Every entry covers one CDR3 protein and lists the most common genes and DNA from its rows. The sample has some 500,000 distinct CDR3 sequences on record, 16% of them singletons. 3% of the sample is in the top ten clones. The sequence came from a man between 50 and 70 years old who received an inactivated influenza vaccine. Donor details come from another sample of the same person, matched by shared clones. The material was CD4+ T cells sorted from PBMCs, obtained less than 25 months after vaccination.

The bases are TGTGCCAGCAGTTACCCGGGACAGGGGGTTATCCAGCCCCAGCATTTT. Its amino acids are CASSYPGQGVIQPQHF. Recombination joined TRBV6-2 or TRBV6-3 with TRBJ1-5; a stretch of 11 junction bases matches TRBD1. The germline V gene provides CDR1 MNHEY and CDR2 SVGEGT. V is cut back by 2 bases and J by 7 bases, with 7 bases in the junction unmatched. The CDR3 runs 16 residues from the cysteine to the phenylalanine. Only CDR3 DNA is held: 48 bases, read in frame from base 1.